The 21 T cell receptor beta chains below were found in one sample sequenced in a study of tumor-infiltrating lymphocytes in primary liver carcinoma. A constant-region primer primed TCR beta cDNA synthesis from about 550 ng of total RNA. Investigators got TCR beta libraries out of three nested multiplex PCR rounds, done with slightly modified ARM-PCR. With TRBV1-TRBV30 forward primers and a C-beta reverse primer, the first two PCR rounds were run for approximately 10 cycles each. Each CDR3 protein is one row after TCRdb ran MiXCR on the multiplex PCR reads. The sample shows around 99,000 distinct CDR3 sequences, about 70% of them seen only once. From around 18-30 mg of unsorted bulk tissue, DNA and RNA were co-extracted together. Sequenced: tumor-adjacent normal liver tissue. The receptors were gathered from a man in his forties or fifties with primary liver carcinoma and hepatitis B virus infection.

V and J are TRBV4-2 and TRBJ2-3, with 10 bases that match TRBD2. The CDR3 runs to 18 residues. CDR1 is LGHNA, CDR2 YNFKEQ, per germline. V lost 7 bases and J lost 1; bases outside the gene matches: 14. The CDR3 region has the DNA TGTGCCAGCAACCCCCAGGGAGCGGGAGGGGGGGGCACAGATACGCAGTATTTT. This encodes CASNPQGAGGGGTDTQYF.

On this clonotype: One junction end does not reproduce the germline sequence, and a read error may be involved. The chain is built from TRBV29-1 and TRBJ2-4; D is ambiguous. The germline CDR1 and CDR2 sequences are SQVTM and ANQGSEA. CDR3 length: 13 amino acids. CDR3 coding DNA: TGCAGCGTTGAAGGGCTAGGCAAATACATCCAGTACTTC. Translating gives CSVEGLGKYIQYF.

A single count supports this clonotype. The chain is built from TRBV5-1 and TRBJ2-6; maybe TRBD1 (6 bases). The germline V gene has CDR1 SGHRS and CDR2 YFSETQ. V dropped 10 bases and J dropped 2 bases, with 13 bases sitting between them. The CDR3 runs 14 residues. This CDR3 reads CASDQGTGANVLTF. For the CDR3, the DNA is TGCGCCTCAGACCAGGGGACTGGGGCCAACGTCCTGACTTTC.

About this clonotype: A read error may account for a junction end that differs from germline. The gene calls are TRBV11-2 and TRBJ1-1; D gene unclear. The CDR3 totals 15 residues. The germline V gene has CDR1 SGHAT and CDR2 FQNNGV. The CDR3: CDSTRRHGEWAEAFF. CDR3 DNA sequence: TGTGACAGCACCCGGAGACATGGTGAATGGGCTGAAGCTTTCTTT.

This chain's CDR3 is CASSHTLADTQYF. In nucleotides, the CDR3 is TGTGCCAGTAGCCACACACTGGCGGATACGCAGTATTTT. The V and J genes are TRBV7-9 and TRBJ2-3, with D uncertain. The CDR3 length is 13 residues. Trimming pared 9 bases from V and 6 bases from J, leaving 16 bases between. Per germline, CDR1 SEHNR and CDR2 FQNEAQ (reference sequence).

Of note for this clonotype: The missing conserved phenylalanine or tryptophan at the end of this CDR3 makes a read error likely. V gene TRBV11-2 combines with J gene TRBJ1-4; weak D call: TRBD1 (5 bases). The CDR3 is 18 amino acids. Germline values: CDR1 SGHAT, CDR2 FQNNGV. The CDR3 sequence is CAGSADPRDGRPNEKLFS. Written as DNA, the CDR3 is TGTGCCGGCAGCGCCGACCCCCGGGACGGGCGACCTAATGAAAAACTGTTTTCT.

This clonotype occurred many times. Since a much larger clone is just one base distant, this may be a read error. This chain uses TRBV6-1 with TRBJ2-7; D is uncertain. The CDR3 is 12 residues long. Per the germline V gene, CDR1 is MNHNS and CDR2 is SASEGT. The CDR3 nucleotides are TGTGCCGGCAGTGAAGCGCTCGGCGAGCAGTACTTC. It encodes CAGSEALGEQYF.

A word on this clonotype: At one of its ends the junction is not consistent with the germline gene, which may arise from a read error. The chain employs TRBV5-6 and TRBJ2-1; 7 bases align to TRBD1. Germline V gene sequence: CDR1 SGHDT, CDR2 YYEEEE. The CDR3 is made up of 15 amino acids. DNA of the CDR3: TGTGCCGGCAGCTTGGGTGACAGGGCTTATAATGAGCAGTTCTTC. Translating gives CAGSLGDRAYNEQFF.

V and J are TRBV11-3 and TRBJ2-2; 10 bases fit TRBD2. The CDR3 has 16 amino acids. The germline CDR1 and CDR2 sequences are SGHNT and YENEEA. CDR3 nucleotide sequence: TGTATCAGCAGCCCCACTAGCGGGACGAACACCGGGGAGCTGTTTTTT. Translated, it gives CISSPTSGTNTGELFF.

To note about this clonotype: Its ends do not fully match the called genes, so a read error is possible. The chain recombines TRBV11-2 with TRBJ2-5; 7 bases are a match to TRBD2. The CDR3 has 13 residues. The germline gives CDR1 SGHAT, CDR2 FQNNGV. CDR3 sequence: CASGGGDQVTHYF. DNA for the CDR3: TGTGCCAGTGGGGGGGGGGACCAAGTGACCCATTACTTC.

A note on this clonotype: A read error may produce the germline difference seen at one junction end. The chain joins TRBV28 to TRBJ2-2; D perhaps matches TRBD2 (6 bases). The germline CDR1 and CDR2 sequences are MDHEN and SYDVKM. CDR3 length: 15 amino acids. CDR3: CVSSFWDRETGELFF. The DNA of the CDR3 is TGTGTCAGCAGTTTTTGGGACCGGGAGACCGGGGAGCTGTTTTTT.

This clonotype is deemed medium-sized (0.01 to 0.1%). The rearrangement uses TRBV11-2 and TRBJ1-2; 12 bases map to TRBD1. J gave up 8 bases and V 4 bases, and 8 bases lay outside the gene matches. Germline assignment: CDR1 SGHAT and CDR2 FQNNGV. The CDR3 covers 15 residues. CDR3: CASSWDRGPPRGYTF. In nucleotides, the CDR3 is TGTGCCAGCAGCTGGGACAGGGGGCCGCCCAGAGGCTACACCTTC.

The chain couples TRBV5-6 to TRBJ1-2; a weak D match, TRBD1 (5 bases). The CDR3 length is 13 residues. The germline CDR1 and CDR2 sequences are SGHDT and YYEEEE. The V gene lost 5 bases and the J gene lost 3 bases, with 11 bases spanning the gap. The CDR3 coding sequence is TGTGCCAGCAGGCCAGGGCAGGACTATGGCTACACCTTC. This gives the protein CASRPGQDYGYTF.

Remarks on this clonotype: At one boundary the junction diverges from the germline segment, which might be a read error. This chain links TRBV11-1 with TRBJ2-1; no firm D call. The germline V gene has CDR1 SGHAT and CDR2 FQDESV (reference sequence). The CDR3 covers 13 residues. The CDR3 nucleotides read TGTGTCAGCAGCTCGTCCGGAATCAATGAGCGGTTCTTC. Translation gives CVSSSSGINERFF.

About this clonotype: Just one base apart from a much larger clone, this may be a read error. The V and J genes are TRBV6-1 and TRBJ2-2; TRBD2 might be the D (5 bases). Germline V gene sequence: CDR1 MNHNS, CDR2 SASEGT. The CDR3 runs to 16 residues. The CDR3, as DNA: TGTGCCAGCAGTGAACTACGGCACGCGAACACCGGGGAGCTGTCTTTT. The encoded protein is CASSELRHANTGELSF.

In its sample, this clonotype was seen a few times. The V gene is TRBV25-1, the J gene TRBJ2-7, with 8 bases identical to TRBD2. The CDR3 consists of 12 residues. Germline loops: CDR1 MGHDK, CDR2 SYGVNS. Trimming at V came to 4 bases and at J to 10 bases, leaving 6 bases not matched to a gene. The CDR3: CASSAPGGAQYF. The CDR3 nucleotides read TGTGCCAGCAGTGCCCCCGGGGGGGCACAGTACTTC.

As concerns this clonotype: Since a much larger clone is just one base distant, this may be a read error. The chain uses TRBV6-6 and TRBJ2-2; the match to TRBD1 covers 8 bases. The germline V gene has CDR1 MNHNY and CDR2 SVGAGI (reference sequence). The CDR3 extends over 15 amino acids. In DNA form, the CDR3 reads TGTGCCAGCAGCCGCGACAGGGGAGGCACCGGGGATCTGTTTTTT. It yields the protein CASSRDRGGTGDLFF.

Regarding this clonotype: A read error may account for a junction end that differs from germline. The chain carries TRBV12-3 or TRBV12-4 and TRBJ2-5; tentatively, D is TRBD2 (7 bases). This CDR3 spans 14 amino acids. The CDR3 nucleotides are TGTGCCAGCATGGGAGGGGGAGGATTAGAGGCCCAGTACTTC. Amino acids: CASMGGGGLEAQYF.

A word on this clonotype: Germline and junction disagree at one end, which may indicate a read error. J is TRBJ2-1 and V is TRBV4-2, with TRBD2 identical over 12 bases. Per germline, CDR1 LGHNA and CDR2 YNFKEQ. The CDR3 loop spans 17 amino acids. CDR3 in amino acids: CASSRVSLAGGRREHFF. The CDR3 region has the DNA TGTGCCAGCAGCCGAGTAAGCCTAGCGGGAGGGCGGCGAGAGCACTTCTTC.

Comments on this clonotype: At one end the junction does not follow the germline gene, possibly because of a read error. The chain couples TRBV11-2 to TRBJ1-1, with a possible D match to TRBD1 (5 bases). Germline CDR1 and CDR2: SGHAT and FQNNGV. The length of the CDR3 is 11 residues. The CDR3 is CASSSQGETFF. CDR3 bases: TGTGCCAGCAGCAGTCAGGGTGAAACTTTCTTT.

In regard to this clonotype: Just one base apart from a much larger clone, this may be a read error. The chain uses TRBV10-3 and TRBJ2-1; D may be TRBD2 (5 bases). The CDR3 runs to 16 residues. Germline V gives CDR1 ENHRY, CDR2 SYGVKD. With 3 bases removed from V and 6 bases from J, the gap between germline ends came to 18 bases. This chain's CDR3 is CAISDFGNRDVNEQFF. CDR3 DNA sequence: TGTGCCATCAGTGACTTCGGCAACCGGGATGTCAATGAGCAGTTCTTC.